Each of the 23 T cell receptor beta chains below was sequenced from the same sample in a study of blood T cell repertoires in COVID-19. TCRdb's table, derived via immunoSEQ multiplex PCR, lists solely in-frame clones and lacks some. The profile shows about 230,000 clones, roughly 84% of them singletons. The specimen was peripheral blood. The receptors were sampled from a woman between 50 and 59 years old with acute or convalescent COVID-19.

This chain connects TRBV19 to TRBJ1-2; TRBD1 might be the D (6 bases). V was pared by 7 bases and J by 2 bases, with 20 bases between. There are 16 residues in the CDR3. Germline V CDR1 and CDR2: LNHDA, SQIVND (reference sequence). CDR3 in amino acids: CASTLLDSSSNYGYTF. CDR3 in DNA: TGTGCCAGTACCCTTCTGGACAGCTCCTCGAACTATGGCTACACCTTC. Looking up the rest from reference TRBV19 and TRBJ1-2 gives the full variable domain: DGGITQSPKYLFRKEGQNVTLSCEQNLNHDAMYWYRQDPGQGLRLIYYSQIVNDFQKGDIAEGYSVSREKKESFPLTVTSAQKNPTAFYLCASTLLDSSSNYGYTFGSGTRLTVV.

The rearrangement links TRBV11-2 to TRBJ2-3; D ambiguous. Germline CDR1 SGHAT, CDR2 FQNNGV. The V end was cut by 4 bases, the J end by 4 bases, with 6 bases between. This CDR3 has 12 residues. The CDR3: CASSYSADTQYF. The CDR3, as DNA: TGTGCCAGCAGCTATTCTGCAGATACGCAGTATTTT.

The chain recombines TRBV6-1 with TRBJ1-6; D remains unclear. The germline CDR1 and CDR2 sequences are MNHNS and SASEGT. Trimming shortened V by 3 bases and J by 9 bases, and 9 bases separated the two germline ends. The CDR3 is 13 amino acids. CDR3 sequence reads: CASSESHGSPLHF. The CDR3 bases are TGTGCCAGCAGTGAGAGTCATGGTTCACCCCTCCACTTT.

The V gene is TRBV28, the J gene TRBJ1-1; TRBD1 might be the D (6 bases). Per germline, CDR1 MDHEN and CDR2 SYDVKM. The V gene lost 3 bases and the J gene lost 6 bases, with 11 bases spanning the gap. This CDR3 has 13 residues. The CDR3 is CASSLSGHSEAFF. The DNA for the CDR3 is TGTGCCAGCAGTTTGTCGGGACACTCTGAAGCTTTCTTT.

The chain uses TRBV5-1 and TRBJ1-3; no definite D call. The CDR3 has 18 residues. Trimming took off 4 bases at V and 0 bases at J, with 20 bases between the two ends. In germline, CDR1 is SGHRS, CDR2 YFSETQ. The CDR3 is CASSVRGSEAYSGNTIYF. CDR3 DNA sequence: TGCGCCAGCAGCGTCCGCGGGTCGGAAGCCTACTCTGGAAACACCATATATTTT.

The chain combines TRBV7-2 with TRBJ1-1; a weak D match, TRBD1 (6 bases). V was pared by 5 bases and J by 1 base, with 11 bases between. The CDR3 covers 14 residues. The germline gives CDR1 SGHTA, CDR2 FQGNSA. The CDR3 spells CASSPGASNTEAFF. As DNA, the CDR3 is TGTGCCAGCAGCCCAGGGGCTTCGAACACTGAAGCTTTCTTT.

The rearrangement uses TRBV7-6 and TRBJ1-5; 7 bases agree with TRBD1. J lost 6 bases, V lost 5 bases, and 16 bases had no gene match. The CDR3 has 17 residues. Germline V gene sequence: CDR1 SGHVS, CDR2 FNYEAQ. The CDR3 sequence is CASSGDPPGGVGQPQHF. The CDR3 bases are TGTGCCAGCAGCGGCGACCCCCCAGGGGGAGTGGGTCAGCCCCAGCATTTT.

This chain joins TRBV2 and TRBJ1-2; D is undetermined. V shed 3 bases and J shed 4 bases, with 6 bases lying between them. CDR1 and CDR2 (germline): SNHLY, FYNNEI. This CDR3 region has 12 residues. The CDR3 loop reads CASSDDIYGYTF. The CDR3 DNA sequence: TGTGCCAGCAGTGATGACATCTATGGCTACACCTTC.

The V gene is TRBV5-6, the J gene TRBJ2-3, with D unclear. CDR1 and CDR2 (germline): SGHDT, YYEEEE. The length of the CDR3 is 13 residues. The ends were cut back, 2 bases at V and 0 bases at J, with 4 bases in the middle. CDR3 bases: TGTGCCAGCAGCTTCTCTAGCACAGATACGCAGTATTTT. Its translation is CASSFSSTDTQYF.

This clone was observed a few times. The chain couples TRBV6-6 to TRBJ2-7, with 9 bases aligning to TRBD2. Losses at the gene ends were 6 bases for V and 2 bases for J; bases not matched to a gene: 23. This CDR3 is built from 20 residues. Germline CDR1 and CDR2: MNHNY and SVGAGI (reference sequence). Written as DNA, the CDR3 is TGTGCCAGCAGCGGGGGGGGAAGTGGGTATATGCTAGCGGGGACCTACGAGCAGTACTTC. Translating it yields CASSGGGSGYMLAGTYEQYF.

This clone occurred a few times. The genes are TRBV28 and TRBJ2-3; 10 bases line up with TRBD2. CDR3 length: 17 residues. Per germline, CDR1 MDHEN and CDR2 SYDVKM. With V trimmed by 5 bases and J by 0 bases, 8 bases remained unmatched. The CDR3 loop is CASSALVAGGSTDTQYF. The CDR3, as DNA: TGTGCCAGCAGTGCACTAGTAGCGGGAGGAAGCACAGATACGCAGTATTTT.

The chain combines TRBV28 with TRBJ1-4, with 8 bases aligning to TRBD1. The V gene's germline CDR1 is MDHEN and CDR2 SYDVKM. The J segment lost 8 bases and the V segment lost 4 bases, leaving 9 bases of the junction unmatched. The CDR3 runs to 15 residues. This CDR3 reads CASSSADRGGEKLFF. The DNA for the CDR3 is TGTGCCAGCAGTTCCGCAGACAGGGGCGGGGAAAAACTGTTTTTT.

For the CDR3, the DNA is TGCGCCAGCAGCTCACAGGGGGGGAGTGAACGTGGCTACACCTTC. Translating gives CASSSQGGSERGYTF. The chain joins TRBV5-1 to TRBJ1-2; 8 bases map to TRBD1. CDR1 is SGHRS, CDR2 YFSETQ, per germline. Losses at the gene ends were 3 bases for V and 7 bases for J; bases not matched to a gene: 11. The CDR3 has 15 amino acids. The full variable domain, with the rest looked up from reference TRBV5-1 and TRBJ1-2, is KAGVTQTPRYLIKTRGQQVTLSCSPISGHRSVSWYQQTPGQGLQFLFEYFSETQRNKGNFPGRFSGRQFSNSRSEMNVSTLELGDSALYLCASSSQGGSERGYTFGSGTRLTVV.

The chain couples TRBV5-1 to TRBJ2-1, with TRBD2 identical over 9 bases. The CDR3 covers 16 residues. The ends lost 1 base at V and 0 bases at J; junction bases unmatched: 2. The germline gives CDR1 SGHRS, CDR2 YFSETQ. The DNA of the CDR3 is TGCGCCAGCAGCTTGTTAGCGGGGGACTCCTACAATGAGCAGTTCTTC. Its translation: CASSLLAGDSYNEQFF.

The genes are TRBV10-1 and TRBJ1-3; tentative D call: TRBD1 (5 bases). Germline V gene sequence: CDR1 WNHNN, CDR2 SYGVQD (reference sequence). The germline V and J ends were trimmed by 8 bases and 8 bases, with 22 bases remaining between them. The CDR3 has 15 amino acids. In DNA form, the CDR3 reads TGCGCCAGCGGCCCGTGGTTCAGGGCCCACGACACCATATATTTT. This encodes CASGPWFRAHDTIYF.

V usage is TRBV19 and J usage is TRBJ2-5; maybe TRBD1 (5 bases). The germline gives CDR1 LNHDA, CDR2 SQIVND (reference sequence). With 3 bases removed from V and 0 bases from J, the gap between germline ends came to 11 bases. The CDR3 contains 15 residues. CDR3 sequence: CASSIRAAYQETQYF. The CDR3, as DNA: TGTGCCAGTAGTATCAGGGCAGCGTACCAAGAGACCCAGTACTTC.

This rearrangement joins TRBV4-1 to TRBJ2-1; the D gene is possibly TRBD1 (5 bases). With 1 base removed from V and 0 bases from J, the gap between germline ends came to 16 bases. CDR1 is MGHRA, CDR2 YSYEKL, per germline. The CDR3 is made up of 18 amino acids. Written as DNA, the CDR3 is TGCGCCAGCAGCCAAGTAGGGGTCGGCGGATTCTCCTACAATGAGCAGTTCTTC. Its protein product is CASSQVGVGGFSYNEQFF.

This clone is a singleton in its sample. The rearrangement links TRBV4-3 to TRBJ2-5; 8 nucleotides agree with TRBD1. The V gene's germline CDR1 is LGHNA and CDR2 YSLEER. The CDR3 extends over 16 amino acids. Trimming cost V 4 bases and J 5 bases; bases outside gene matches: 12. The DNA for the CDR3 is TGCGCCAGCAGCCCGGGAACCCAGGGGGCAGGGGAGACCCAGTACTTC. As protein: CASSPGTQGAGETQYF.

The V and J genes are TRBV7-8 and TRBJ2-7; no definite D call. The CDR3 spans 14 residues. Germline V gene sequence: CDR1 SGHVS, CDR2 FQNEAQ. Trimming pared 3 bases from V and 4 bases from J, leaving 13 bases between. CDR3: CASSFGQRQYEQYF. DNA of the CDR3: TGTGCCAGCAGCTTCGGCCAGCGTCAGTACGAGCAGTACTTC.

The chain joins TRBV7-9 to TRBJ2-1; 13 positions agree with TRBD2. Germline-derived CDR1 and CDR2 are SEHNR and FQNEAQ (reference sequence). The CDR3 has 17 amino acids. V gave up 2 bases and J gave up 5 bases; unmatched junction bases: 6. The CDR3: CASSLRAGLAGDNEQFF. CDR3 coding DNA: TGTGCCAGCAGCTTAAGAGCCGGACTAGCGGGAGACAATGAGCAGTTCTTC.

The chain couples TRBV15 to TRBJ2-7, with D hard to call. V was cut by 0 bases and J by 0 bases, with 9 bases left in between. Per germline, CDR1 LNHNV and CDR2 YYDKDF (reference sequence). The CDR3 has 15 residues. The CDR3 nucleotides are TGTGCCACCAGCAGAGATCTAAAAAGCTCCTACGAGCAGTACTTC. Its translation: CATSRDLKSSYEQYF.

The J gene is TRBJ1-5, the V gene TRBV2; perhaps TRBD1 as D (5 bases). V shed 9 bases and J shed 9 bases, with 15 bases lying between them. Germline V gene data show CDR1 as SNHLY and CDR2 as FYNNEI. This CDR3 has 12 amino acids. The CDR3 sequence is CASNWRGGPQHF. CDR3 sequence (DNA): TGTGCCAGTAACTGGAGGGGCGGGCCCCAGCATTTT.

The chain joins TRBV12-3 or TRBV12-4 to TRBJ1-5; D is uncertain. The CDR3 is 12 residues long. Deletions cut 4 bases from V and 8 bases from J, with 9 bases between. CDR3 sequence (DNA): TGTGCCAGCAGTTCGAATCGGGAGCCCCAGCATTTT. It codes for CASSSNREPQHF.